These 5 T cell receptor beta chains were all obtained from the same sample, sequenced in a study of blood T cell repertoires in COVID-19. Clones were sequenced by immunoSEQ multiplex PCR, and TCRdb holds only the in-frame ones, with some missing. The sample carries 70,000 to 95,000 clones, more than 85% recorded once. Sequencing used peripheral blood. The source is a man aged 45 to 65 with COVID-19, enrolled during active disease.

This sequence joins TRBV7-9 and TRBJ1-1; D uncertain. Germline CDR1 SEHNR, CDR2 FQNEAQ (reference sequence). This CDR3 comprises 14 residues. V dropped 3 bases and J dropped 5 bases, with 13 bases sitting between them. CDR3 loop: CASSFPDSGTEAFF. DNA for the CDR3: TGTGCCAGCAGCTTCCCCGACTCGGGGACTGAAGCTTTCTTT.

The chain links TRBV20-1 to TRBJ2-7, with 8 bases fitting TRBD2. The CDR3 has 13 residues. The V and J ends lost 3 bases and 5 bases, in that order; junction bases with no gene match: 6. Germline V gene lookup returns CDR1 DFQATT and CDR2 SNEGSKA (reference sequence). DNA for the CDR3: TGCAGTGCTAGTTGGCGGGGGGTCGACGAGCAGTACGTC. Translation: CSASWRGVDEQYV.

The rearrangement joins TRBV24-1 to TRBJ2-3; D perhaps matches TRBD1 (5 bases). V lost 5 bases to trimming and J lost 11 bases, with 10 bases between them. Germline loops: CDR1 KGHDR, CDR2 SFDVKD. The CDR3 covers 11 residues. The CDR3 is CATSGQGMQYF. CDR3 DNA sequence: TGTGCCACCAGTGGTCAGGGAATGCAGTATTTT.

V usage is TRBV5-4 and J usage is TRBJ2-7; D remains unclear. The CDR3 is 15 residues long. The germline CDR1 and CDR2 sequences are SGHNT and YYREEE (reference sequence). V lost 0 bases to trimming and J lost 4 bases, with 14 bases between them. The CDR3 reads CASSLGVAAQYEQYF. The CDR3 DNA sequence: TGTGCCAGCAGCTTGGGGGTAGCTGCCCAGTACGAGCAGTACTTC.

The genes are TRBV28 and TRBJ1-2, with TRBD1 matching 8 bases. The V gene end was trimmed by 7 bases and the J gene end by 5 bases; junction bases not matched to a gene: 9. The CDR3 extends over 14 amino acids. CDR1 is MDHEN and CDR2 is SYDVKM in the germline V gene. The CDR3 is CASTYRGGGYGYTF. For the CDR3, the DNA is TGTGCCAGCACCTACAGGGGGGGCGGGTATGGCTACACCTTC.